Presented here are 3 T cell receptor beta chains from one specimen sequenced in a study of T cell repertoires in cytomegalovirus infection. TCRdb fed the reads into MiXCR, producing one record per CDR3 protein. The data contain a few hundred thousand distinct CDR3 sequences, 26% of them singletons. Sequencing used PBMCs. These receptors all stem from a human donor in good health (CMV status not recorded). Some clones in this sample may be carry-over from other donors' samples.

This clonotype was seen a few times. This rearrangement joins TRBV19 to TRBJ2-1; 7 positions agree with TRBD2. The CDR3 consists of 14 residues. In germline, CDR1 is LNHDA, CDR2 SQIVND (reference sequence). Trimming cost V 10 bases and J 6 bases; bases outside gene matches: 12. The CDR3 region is CATSGLLYVNEQFF. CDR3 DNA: TGTGCCACCTCGGGACTACTATACGTCAATGAGCAGTTCTTC.

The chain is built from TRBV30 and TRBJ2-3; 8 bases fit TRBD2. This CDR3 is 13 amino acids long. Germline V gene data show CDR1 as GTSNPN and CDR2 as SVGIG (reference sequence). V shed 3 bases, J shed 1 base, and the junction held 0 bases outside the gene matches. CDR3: CAWRTSGTDTQYF. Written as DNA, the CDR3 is TGTGCCTGGAGGACTAGCGGCACAGATACGCAGTATTTT.

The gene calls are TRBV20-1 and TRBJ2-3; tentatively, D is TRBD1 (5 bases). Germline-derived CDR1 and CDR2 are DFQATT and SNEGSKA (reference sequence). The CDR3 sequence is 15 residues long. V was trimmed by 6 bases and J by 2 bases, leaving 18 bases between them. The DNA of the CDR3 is TGCAGTGCCCCCACCGGTGGGGCGGCCACAGATACGCAGTATTTT. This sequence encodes CSAPTGGAATDTQYF.